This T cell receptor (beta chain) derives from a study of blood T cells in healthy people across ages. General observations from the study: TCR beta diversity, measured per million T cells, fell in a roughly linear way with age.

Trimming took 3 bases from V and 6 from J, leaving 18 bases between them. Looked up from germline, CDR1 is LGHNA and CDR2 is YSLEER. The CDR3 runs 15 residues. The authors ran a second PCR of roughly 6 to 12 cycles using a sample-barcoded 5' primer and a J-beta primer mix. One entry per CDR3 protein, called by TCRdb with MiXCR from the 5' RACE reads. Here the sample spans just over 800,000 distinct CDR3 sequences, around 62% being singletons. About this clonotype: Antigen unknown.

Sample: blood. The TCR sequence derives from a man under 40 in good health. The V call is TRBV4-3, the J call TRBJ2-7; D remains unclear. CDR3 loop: CASSQPRKVGFEQYF. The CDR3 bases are TGCGCCAGCAGCCAGCCGCGGAAAGTGGGTTTCGAGCAGTACTTC.